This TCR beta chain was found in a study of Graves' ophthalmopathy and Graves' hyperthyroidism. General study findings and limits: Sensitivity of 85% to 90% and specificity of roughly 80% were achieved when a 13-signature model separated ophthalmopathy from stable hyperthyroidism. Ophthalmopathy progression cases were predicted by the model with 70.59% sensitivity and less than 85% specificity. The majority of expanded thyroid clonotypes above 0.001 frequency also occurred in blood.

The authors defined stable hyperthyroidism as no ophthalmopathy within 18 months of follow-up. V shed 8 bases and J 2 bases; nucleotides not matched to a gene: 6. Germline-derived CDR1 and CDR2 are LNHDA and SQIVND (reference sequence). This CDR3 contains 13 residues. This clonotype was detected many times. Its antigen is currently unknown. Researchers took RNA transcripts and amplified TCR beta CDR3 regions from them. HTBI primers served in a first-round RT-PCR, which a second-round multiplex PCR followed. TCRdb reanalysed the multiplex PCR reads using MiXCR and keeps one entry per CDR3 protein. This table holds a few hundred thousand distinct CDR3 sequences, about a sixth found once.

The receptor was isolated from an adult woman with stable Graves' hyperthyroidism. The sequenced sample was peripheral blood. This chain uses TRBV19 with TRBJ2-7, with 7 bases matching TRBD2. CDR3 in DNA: TGTGCCAGTGGGGCGGGAGTACCCTACGAGCAGTACTTC. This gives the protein CASGAGVPYEQYF. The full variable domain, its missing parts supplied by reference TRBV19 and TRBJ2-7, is DGGITQSPKYLFRKEGQNVTLSCEQNLNHDAMYWYRQDPGQGLRLIYYSQIVNDFQKGDIAEGYSVSREKKESFPLTVTSAQKNPTAFYLCASGAGVPYEQYFGPGTRLTVT.